The clone carrying this TCR beta chain has ten or more counts. Its antigen is unidentified. The sample originates from a study of T cell repertoires in cytomegalovirus infection. Looking at the study overall: Public TCR beta signature analysis indicated the presence of both CMV infection and matching HLA type.

CDR3 length equals 13 residues. V lost 1 base to trimming and J lost 4 bases, with 7 bases between them. Germline V gene sequence: CDR1 SGHTA, CDR2 FQGNSA. TCRdb called the reads again in MiXCR, with one record for every CDR3 protein. The sample consists of about 900,000 distinct CDR3 sequences, around 32% of them appearing once. Study observations and caveats: The study found HLA-C-restricted CMV-specific TCR beta clonotypes dominating the ex vivo response.

V is TRBV7-2 and J is TRBJ1-2; perhaps TRBD1 as D (5 bases). This clonotype was obtained from a human donor in good health (CMV status not recorded). Some clones in this sample may be carry-over from other donors' samples. The specimen comprised cultured CD8+ T cells from PBMCs, sampled from culture after CMV antigen stimulation. The DNA for the CDR3 is TGTGCCAGCAGCTTAGGGGGACTCTATGGCTACACCTTC. Encoded protein: CASSLGGLYGYTF.